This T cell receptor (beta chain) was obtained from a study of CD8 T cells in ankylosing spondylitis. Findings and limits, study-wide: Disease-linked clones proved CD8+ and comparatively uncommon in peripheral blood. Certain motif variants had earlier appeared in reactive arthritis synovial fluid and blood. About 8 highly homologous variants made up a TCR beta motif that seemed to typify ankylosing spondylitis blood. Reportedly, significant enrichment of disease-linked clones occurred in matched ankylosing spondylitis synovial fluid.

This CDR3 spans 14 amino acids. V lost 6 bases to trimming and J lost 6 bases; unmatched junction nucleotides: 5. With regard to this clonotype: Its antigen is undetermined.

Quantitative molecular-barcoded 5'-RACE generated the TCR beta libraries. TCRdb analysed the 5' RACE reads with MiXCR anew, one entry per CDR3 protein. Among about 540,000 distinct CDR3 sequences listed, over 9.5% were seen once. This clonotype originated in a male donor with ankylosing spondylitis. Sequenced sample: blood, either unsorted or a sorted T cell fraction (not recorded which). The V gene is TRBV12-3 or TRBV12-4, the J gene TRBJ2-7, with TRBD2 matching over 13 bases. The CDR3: CASRLAGGVFEQYF. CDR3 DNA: TGTGCCAGCAGACTAGCGGGAGGGGTTTTCGAGCAGTACTTC.